The subject of this entry is one T cell receptor (beta chain). What it binds is not known. Pooled samples include second doses given at about 4 or 12 weeks. This sample is part of a study of T cell responses to AZD1222 COVID-19 vaccine. Regarding the study as a whole: Females outnumbered males among donors, who were mostly white British; clonal diversity was possibly underestimated. The study identified only five to seven AZD1222 recipients as seropositive at baseline.

Germline assignment: CDR1 MNHEY and CDR2 SVGAGI. V lost 5 bases, J lost 6 bases, and 8 bases lay in between. CDR3 length equals 11 residues. Using immunoSEQ multiplex PCR, the repertoire was profiled, and TCRdb retains in-frame clones only, with some absent. The sample records fewer than 130,000 clones, less than 95% being singletons. V usage is TRBV6-5 and J usage is TRBJ2-7; D remains unclear. Here the sequenced sample was peripheral blood, taken 28 days after the second AZD1222 dose. The TCR comes from an adult who received the AZD1222 COVID-19 vaccine. The CDR3 sequence: CASSLSSEQYF. As DNA, the CDR3 is TGTGCCAGCAGTCTGAGTTCCGAGCAGTACTTC.